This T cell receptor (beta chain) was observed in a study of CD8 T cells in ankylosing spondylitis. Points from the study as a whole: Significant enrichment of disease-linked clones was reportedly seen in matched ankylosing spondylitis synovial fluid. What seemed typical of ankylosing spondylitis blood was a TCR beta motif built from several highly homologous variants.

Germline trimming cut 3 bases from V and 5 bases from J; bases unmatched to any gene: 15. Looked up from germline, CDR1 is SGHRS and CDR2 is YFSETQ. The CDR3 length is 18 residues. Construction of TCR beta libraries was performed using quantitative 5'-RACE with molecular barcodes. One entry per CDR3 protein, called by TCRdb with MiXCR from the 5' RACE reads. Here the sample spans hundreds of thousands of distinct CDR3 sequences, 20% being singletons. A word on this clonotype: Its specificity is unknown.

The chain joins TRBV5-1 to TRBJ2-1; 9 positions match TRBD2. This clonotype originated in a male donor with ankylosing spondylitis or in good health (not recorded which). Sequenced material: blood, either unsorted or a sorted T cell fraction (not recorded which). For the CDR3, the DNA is TGCGCCAGCAGCTCGCGGGGGGGCCCCGTTATGACTGACAATGAGCAGTTCTTC. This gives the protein CASSSRGGPVMTDNEQFF.